Judged by frequency, the clone carrying this T cell receptor (beta chain) is medium-sized. The antigen is not known. This sample stems from a study of CD8 T cells in cerebrospinal fluid in Alzheimer's disease. With the 10x single-cell sequencing reads reprocessed, TCRdb shows one record per CDR3 protein and no DNA. This repertoire includes 1,500 to 2,000 distinct CDR3 sequences. The CDR3 is made up of 14 amino acids. Germline-derived CDR1 and CDR2 are SGHRS and YFSETQ. General study findings and limits: Versus healthy subjects, Alzheimer's patients more often had clones of at least 3%.

The chain recombines TRBV5-1 with TRBJ1-5. The source material was cerebrospinal fluid. This sequence was found in a human donor with mild cognitive impairment. The CDR3 spells CASSASDSNQPQHF.